The clone carrying this T cell receptor beta chain came up a few times. Its cognate antigen is unknown. TCRdb's copy holds only in-frame clones and misses some; the assay was immunoSEQ multiplex PCR. The sample lists roughly 70,000 clones, 84% occurring once. The data were taken from a study of OX40 agonist ivuxolimab in advanced cancers. Regarding the study as a whole: Averaging showed that CD8+ T cells had more expanded clones than CD4+ did.

Germline assignment: CDR1 SGHRS and CDR2 YFSETQ. V lost 4 bases and J 3 bases, leaving 17 bases between the germline ends. This CDR3 is 16 amino acids long. The rearrangement links TRBV5-1 to TRBJ2-1, with D perhaps matching TRBD2 (5 bases). The TCR originated in an adult with an advanced solid tumor such as melanoma, head and neck, liver or kidney cancer. The material was CD4+ or CD8+ T cells sorted from blood, obtained in a trial of the OX40 agonist ivuxolimab. The DNA for the CDR3 is TGCGCCAGCAGCCCACGCCTGGACTTGAACTACAATGAGCAGTTCTTC. Translated, it gives CASSPRLDLNYNEQFF.